This TCR beta chain was sequenced during a study of control samples from healthy donors and cancer patients. The protocol was immunoSEQ multiplex PCR, while the TCRdb copy is restricted to in-frame clones and leaves out a portion. This sample yields under 150,000 clones, of which 70% to 90% are seen a single time; around 3.3% belongs to the top ten. Germline loops: CDR1 GTSNPN, CDR2 SVGIG (reference sequence). Trimming left V 1 base short and J 6 bases short, with 12 bases between. This CDR3 contains 13 residues. The chain is built from TRBV30 and TRBJ1-2; TRBD1 might be the D (5 bases). The origin of this receptor is a man between 40 and 49 years old in good health. Sequenced: blood. The CDR3 region has the DNA TGTGCCTGGAGTGCCGGGACGAGTAATGGCTACACCTTC. Translating gives CAWSAGTSNGYTF.